The present entry profiles one T cell receptor beta chain with its context. Its target is not known. This record comes from a study of T cell repertoires in cytomegalovirus infection. On the study more broadly: Public TCR beta signatures marked donors with CMV infection and the matching HLA.

MiXCR, applied by TCRdb to the reads, yields one record per CDR3 protein. Of 700,000 to 950,000 distinct CDR3 sequences in the sample, approximately 32% are singletons; the top ten hold approximately 13%. Points from the study as a whole: Within the response measured ex vivo, HLA-C-restricted CMV-specific TCR beta clonotypes were dominant.

The germline CDR1 and CDR2 sequences are SGHVS and FNYEAQ. This CDR3 is built from 17 residues. The V end was cut by 1 base, the J end by 0 bases, with 10 bases between. This material consisted of cultured CD8+ T cells from PBMCs, taken from culture after CMV antigen stimulation. The receptor was derived from a human donor in good health (CMV status not recorded). Some clones in this sample may be carry-over from other donors' samples. V gene TRBV7-6 combines with J gene TRBJ1-6; D is unresolved. The CDR3 here is CASSLGSQRSYNSPLHF. The CDR3 nucleotides read TGTGCCAGCAGCTTAGGGTCACAGCGCTCCTATAATTCACCCCTCCACTTT.